Below, 27 T cell receptor beta chains from the same sample are listed, as sequenced in a study of glioma-infiltrating T cells. Amplification of TCR alpha and beta CDR3 regions from RNA used iRepertoire nested multiplex PCR. TCRdb reprocessed the multiplex PCR reads with MiXCR, giving one entry per CDR3 protein. The profile shows 40,000 or so distinct CDR3 sequences, about 20% of them singletons. The sample comprised glioma tissue, nonneoplastic brain tissue, or PBMCs (not recorded which). Every receptor here comes from a human donor with low-grade glioma or glioblastoma, undergoing nonglioma brain surgery, or in good health (not recorded which).

This clonotype was counted between two and nine times. Just one base apart from a much larger clone, this may be a read error. This chain uses TRBV2 with TRBJ2-3, with TRBD2 as a possible D gene (6 bases). The CDR3 is 15 amino acids. Germline V gene data show CDR1 as SNHLY and CDR2 as FYNNEI. This CDR3 is CASSKAGQGTDTQYF. The CDR3 DNA reads TGTGCCAGCAGTAAAGCGGGTCAGGGCACAGATACGCAGTATTTT.

This clonotype was seen at least ten times. The CDR3 protein is CASSISGEEQFF. In DNA form, the CDR3 reads TGTGCCAGCAGTATTTCGGGGGAAGAGCAGTTCTTC. V and J are TRBV3-1 and TRBJ2-1; D is perhaps TRBD2 (6 bases). Trimming pared 6 bases from V and 10 bases from J, leaving 13 bases between. Germline V gene data show CDR1 as LGHDT and CDR2 as YNNKEL (reference sequence). The CDR3 spans 12 residues.

A note on this clonotype: A much bigger clone sits one base away, suggesting this may be a read error. The chain combines TRBV11-3 with TRBJ2-5; weak D call: TRBD2 (6 bases). The CDR3 consists of 15 residues. Between the trimmed V and J ends, which lost 5 bases and 2 bases, there was a span of 15 bases. The germline gives CDR1 SGHNT, CDR2 YENEEA. CDR3 DNA sequence: TGTGCCAGCAGCCATGGAGTGCGGGGACAAGAGACCCAGTACTTC. Its protein is CASSHGVRGQETQYF.

This clonotype was picked up many times. The chain carries TRBV2 and TRBJ2-7; 8 bases agree with TRBD1. The CDR3 covers 12 residues. Trimming removed 5 bases from V and 6 bases from J; junction bases left unmatched: 3. Germline V lookup: CDR1 SNHLY, CDR2 FYNNEI. Here the CDR3 DNA reads TGTGCCAGCAGTTCCACAGGGGGCGAGCAGTACTTC. It yields the protein CASSSTGGEQYF.

This clonotype occurred many times. This chain connects TRBV20-1 to TRBJ2-1; D is ambiguous. The V end lost 2 bases, the J end lost 7 bases, and 12 bases lay between the germline ends. This CDR3 has 13 amino acids. The germline CDR1 and CDR2 sequences are DFQATT and SNEGSKA (reference sequence). Written as DNA, the CDR3 is TGCAGTGCTAGACCTGGGGAAAGGAATGAGCAGTTCTTC. Its protein product is CSARPGERNEQFF.

The genes are TRBV12-3 or TRBV12-4 and TRBJ2-7, with 10 bases that match TRBD1. V was clipped by 4 bases and J by 5 bases; unmatched bases: 8. The CDR3 is 15 amino acids. The CDR3 DNA is TGTGCCAGCAGTTATAATGACAGGGGGCGACACGAGCAGTACTTC. Its translation: CASSYNDRGRHEQYF.

CDR3 bases: TGTGCCAGCAGTGAAAATGAGGCCAAACTCACAGATACGCAGTATTTT. This codes for CASSENEAKLTDTQYF. This chain connects TRBV2 to TRBJ2-3; D gene uncertain. The V gene lost 2 bases and the J gene lost 2 bases, with 14 bases spanning the gap. The V gene's germline CDR1 is SNHLY and CDR2 FYNNEI. The CDR3 is 16 residues long.

In its sample, this clonotype was seen many times. The gene calls are TRBV28 and TRBJ1-3, with 8 bases identical to TRBD1. Germline CDR1 reads MDHEN; CDR2 reads SYDVKM. This CDR3 has 15 amino acids. V lost 0 bases, J lost 3 bases, and 1 base stayed unmatched. The CDR3 DNA is TGTGCCAGCAGTTTATGGGACAGGGATGGAAACACCATATATTTT. Protein sequence: CASSLWDRDGNTIYF.

This clonotype was seen ten or more times. The V gene is TRBV6-6, the J gene TRBJ2-2, with 7 bases that match TRBD2. CDR3 length: 14 residues. Germline values: CDR1 MNHNY, CDR2 SVGAGI (reference sequence). The ends lost 0 bases at V and 7 bases at J; junction bases unmatched: 2. The CDR3 here is CASSYSGGIGELFF. CDR3 nucleotide sequence: TGTGCCAGCAGTTACTCCGGGGGGATCGGGGAGCTGTTTTTT.

Many counts were recorded for this clonotype. The rearrangement links TRBV4-1 to TRBJ2-3, with TRBD2 identical over 16 bases. CDR1 is MGHRA and CDR2 is YSYEKL in the germline V gene. This CDR3 has 19 residues. V dropped 3 bases and J dropped 2; count of bases not matched to a gene: 8. CDR3 coding DNA: TGCGCCAGCAGCCAGGGGACTAGCGGGGGGGCCGGTATCACAGATACGCAGTATTTT. Amino acid sequence: CASSQGTSGGAGITDTQYF.

This clonotype rates as medium-sized. This chain connects TRBV28 to TRBJ2-3; D possibly corresponds to TRBD1 (5 bases). The CDR3 consists of 16 residues. The ends were cut back, 6 bases at V and 2 bases at J, with 18 bases in the middle. Germline CDR1 is MDHEN and CDR2 is SYDVKM. Here the CDR3 DNA reads TGTGCCAGCAGCAGGCCCAGGACAAGAAACACAGATACGCAGTATTTT. This codes for CASSRPRTRNTDTQYF.

This clonotype showed up many times. The V and J genes are TRBV7-9 and TRBJ2-3, with 12 bases matching TRBD2. Per the germline V gene, CDR1 is SEHNR and CDR2 is FQNEAQ (reference sequence). J lost 3 bases, V lost 3 bases, and 16 bases had no gene match. This CDR3 is 20 amino acids long. This CDR3 is CASSLNGLAGSRASTDTQYF. In DNA, the CDR3 is TGTGCCAGCAGCTTGAATGGACTAGCGGGGTCCCGGGCATCGACAGATACGCAGTATTTT.

This clonotype was recorded a few times. The chain links TRBV29-1 to TRBJ1-4; D is uncertain. The germline V and J ends were trimmed by 3 bases and 10 bases, with 15 bases remaining between them. The germline CDR1 and CDR2 sequences are SQVTM and ANQGSEA. The CDR3 extends over 13 amino acids. Written as DNA, the CDR3 is TGCAGCGTTGAGGTGGCTCAATGGGGAAAACTGTTTTTT. This encodes CSVEVAQWGKLFF. Together with reference TRBV29-1 and TRBJ1-4, the CDR3 gives the full variable domain: SAVISQKPSRDICQRGTSLTIQCQVDSQVTMMFWYRQQPGQSLTLIATANQGSEATYESGFVIDKFPISRPNLTFSTLTVSNMSPEDSSIYLCSVEVAQWGKLFFGSGTQLSVL.

V gene TRBV2 combines with J gene TRBJ2-2; 9 bases match TRBD1. V trimming: 3 bases; J trimming: 6 bases; junction bases outside the gene matches: 5. The V gene's germline CDR1 is SNHLY and CDR2 FYNNEI. The CDR3 contains 15 residues. CDR3 DNA sequence: TGTGCCAGCAGTGATTGGGACAGGGCGTCCGGGGAGCTGTTTTTT. It yields the protein CASSDWDRASGELFF. The full variable domain, completed using reference TRBV2 and TRBJ2-2, is EPEVTQTPSHQVTQMGQEVILRCVPISNHLYFYWYRQILGQKVEFLVSFYNNEISEKSEIFDDQFSVERPDGSNFTLKIRSTKLEDSAMYFCASSDWDRASGELFFGEGSRLTVL.

Remarks on this clonotype: At one boundary the junction diverges from the germline segment, which might be a read error. The chain employs TRBV4-1 and TRBJ1-5; TRBD1 aligns across 12 bases. The germline V gene encodes CDR1 MGHRA and CDR2 YSYEKL. The length of the CDR3 is 16 residues. This chain's CDR3 is CASSQDGTGGNQPKHF. CDR3 DNA: TGCGCCAGCAGCCAAGATGGGACAGGGGGCAATCAGCCCAAGCATTTT.

This clonotype appeared many times. V usage is TRBV12-5 and J usage is TRBJ1-1; perhaps TRBD1 as D (5 bases). The CDR3 has 14 residues. The germline V gene encodes CDR1 LGHNT and CDR2 FRNRAP. Trimming cost V 4 bases and J 4 bases, with 13 bases left between them. This chain's CDR3 is CASGSAGYFTEAFF. The DNA for the CDR3 is TGTGCTAGTGGTTCGGCAGGGTACTTCACTGAAGCTTTCTTT.

This clonotype was counted at least ten times. The chain uses TRBV3-1 and TRBJ1-1; 8 nucleotides match TRBD1. The germline CDR1 and CDR2 sequences are LGHDT and YNNKEL (reference sequence). V lost 4 bases, J lost 8 bases, and 3 bases stayed unmatched. This CDR3 comprises 12 residues. The CDR3 is CASSRDRGEAFF. The DNA of the CDR3 is TGTGCCAGCAGCCGCGACAGGGGCGAAGCTTTCTTT.

In its sample, this clonotype was seen many times. The rearrangement joins TRBV7-2 to TRBJ2-1; the match to TRBD2 covers 10 bases. Per germline, CDR1 SGHTA and CDR2 FQGNSA. The CDR3 loop spans 15 amino acids. With V trimmed by 6 bases and J by 4 bases, 6 bases remained unmatched. The CDR3 loop reads CASRVDSGRYNEQFF. CDR3 DNA: TGTGCCAGCAGGGTCGATAGCGGGAGGTACAATGAGCAGTTCTTC.

This clonotype showed up just a few times. This rearrangement joins TRBV13 to TRBJ1-1; D possibly corresponds to TRBD1 (6 bases). V was clipped by 4 bases and J by 4 bases, with 10 bases between them. This CDR3 region has 13 residues. Germline V lookup: CDR1 PRHDT, CDR2 FYEKMQ (reference sequence). The CDR3 coding sequence is TGTGCCAGCAGCTCAGGGGTTGGCACTGAAGCTTTCTTT. Protein sequence: CASSSGVGTEAFF.

This clonotype was seen ten or more times. The chain combines TRBV4-1 with TRBJ2-4; D gene uncertain. From germline, CDR1 is MGHRA and CDR2 YSYEKL. The CDR3 has 14 residues. V was trimmed by 0 bases and J by 6 bases, leaving 9 bases between them. The CDR3 here is CASSQDLGINIQYF. The CDR3 nucleotides are TGCGCCAGCAGCCAAGATTTAGGGATAAACATTCAGTACTTC.

The chain carries TRBV30 and TRBJ1-6; no clear D gene. This CDR3 spans 12 amino acids. V dropped 2 bases and J dropped 9 bases, with 8 bases sitting between them. Germline V gene lookup returns CDR1 GTSNPN and CDR2 SVGIG (reference sequence). The DNA for the CDR3 is TGTGCCTGGAGTTCATTTAGTTCACCCCTCCACTTT. Encoded protein: CAWSSFSSPLHF.

This clonotype was counted a few times. The chain recombines TRBV19 with TRBJ1-1; 9 bases agree with TRBD1. Germline loops: CDR1 LNHDA, CDR2 SQIVND (reference sequence). The ends lost 6 bases at V and 2 bases at J; junction bases unmatched: 10. The CDR3 has 16 residues. The CDR3 sequence is CASRETGGDPNTEAFF. In nucleotides, the CDR3 is TGTGCCAGTAGAGAGACAGGGGGAGACCCTAACACTGAAGCTTTCTTT.

This clonotype was observed at least ten times. The V call is TRBV4-1, the J call TRBJ2-5, with D uncertain. Germline CDR1 reads MGHRA; CDR2 reads YSYEKL. V lost 0 bases and J lost 5, with 10 bases in between. The CDR3 loop spans 14 amino acids. CDR3 nucleotide sequence: TGCGCCAGCAGCCAAGATACACAGCTGGAGACCCAGTACTTC. Its protein is CASSQDTQLETQYF.

This clonotype occurred many times. The gene calls are TRBV7-2 and TRBJ1-1; D perhaps matches TRBD1 (5 bases). This CDR3 is 14 amino acids long. In germline, CDR1 is SGHTA, CDR2 FQGNSA. V was pared by 5 bases and J by 10 bases, with 20 bases between. The CDR3, as DNA: TGTGCCAGCAGCCCATGGGGGTCGGCAAATCGAGCTTTCTTT. This encodes CASSPWGSANRAFF.

This CDR3 reads CASSSGPDEQFF. In DNA, the CDR3 is TGTGCCAGCAGCTCGGGTCCTGATGAGCAGTTCTTC. The chain has TRBV7-9 and TRBJ2-1; D unclear. V lost 4 bases and J 8 bases, leaving 9 bases between the germline ends. Germline V CDR1 and CDR2: SEHNR, FQNEAQ (reference sequence). There are 12 residues in the CDR3.

This clonotype was detected a few times. The chain recombines TRBV19 with TRBJ1-3, with D hard to call. Trimming cost V 5 bases and J 2 bases, with 13 bases left between them. Germline values: CDR1 LNHDA, CDR2 SQIVND (reference sequence). The CDR3 extends over 15 amino acids. As DNA, the CDR3 is TGTGCCAGTAGTTGGAGCATTGACCCTGGAAACACCATATATTTT. It translates to CASSWSIDPGNTIYF.

Regarding this clonotype: One end of the junction fails to match germline, which may point to a read error. The chain combines TRBV6-2 or TRBV6-3 with TRBJ2-3; 11 nucleotides agree with TRBD2. The CDR3 is 16 amino acids. The germline CDR1 and CDR2 sequences are MNHEY and SVGEGT. CDR3 bases: TGCGCCAGCAGTTCCGGGACTAGCGGATTCACAGATAAGCAGTATTTT. It is translated as CASSSGTSGFTDKQYF.